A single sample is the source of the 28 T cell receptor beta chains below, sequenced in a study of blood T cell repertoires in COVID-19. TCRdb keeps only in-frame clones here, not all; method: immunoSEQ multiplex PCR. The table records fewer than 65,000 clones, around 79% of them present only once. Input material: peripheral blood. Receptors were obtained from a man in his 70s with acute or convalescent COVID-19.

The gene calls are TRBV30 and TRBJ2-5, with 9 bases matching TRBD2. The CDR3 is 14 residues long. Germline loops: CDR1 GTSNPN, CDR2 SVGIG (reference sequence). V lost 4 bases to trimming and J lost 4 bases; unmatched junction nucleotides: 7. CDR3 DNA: TGTGCCTGGAATGTAGCGGGAGCACGAGAGACCCAGTACTTC. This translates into CAWNVAGARETQYF. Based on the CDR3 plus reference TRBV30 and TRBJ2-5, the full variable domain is SQTIHQWPATLVQPVGSPLSLECTVEGTSNPNLYWYRQAAGRGLQLLFYSVGIGQISSEVPQNLSASRPQDRQFILSSKKLLLSDSGFYLCAWNVAGARETQYFGPGTRLLVL.

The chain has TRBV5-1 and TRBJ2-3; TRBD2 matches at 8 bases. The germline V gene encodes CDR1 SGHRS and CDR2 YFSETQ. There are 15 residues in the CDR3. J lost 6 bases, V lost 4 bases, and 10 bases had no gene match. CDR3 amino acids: CASSPAGTRGDTQYF. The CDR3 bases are TGCGCCAGCAGCCCGGCCGGGACTAGGGGGGATACGCAGTATTTT.

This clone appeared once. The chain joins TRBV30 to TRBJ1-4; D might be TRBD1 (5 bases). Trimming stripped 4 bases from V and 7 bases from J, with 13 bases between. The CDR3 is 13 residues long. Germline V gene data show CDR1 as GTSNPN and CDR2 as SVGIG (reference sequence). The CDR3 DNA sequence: TGTGCCTGGATAGGGCAGGGAACTGAAAAACTGTTTTTT. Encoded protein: CAWIGQGTEKLFF.

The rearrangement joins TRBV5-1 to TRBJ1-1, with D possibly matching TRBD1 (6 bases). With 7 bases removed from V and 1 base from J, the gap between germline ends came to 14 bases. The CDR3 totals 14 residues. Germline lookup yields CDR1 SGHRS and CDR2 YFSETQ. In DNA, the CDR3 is TGCGCCAGCCGGCTTACAGGGTGGAACACTGAAGCTTTCTTT. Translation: CASRLTGWNTEAFF.

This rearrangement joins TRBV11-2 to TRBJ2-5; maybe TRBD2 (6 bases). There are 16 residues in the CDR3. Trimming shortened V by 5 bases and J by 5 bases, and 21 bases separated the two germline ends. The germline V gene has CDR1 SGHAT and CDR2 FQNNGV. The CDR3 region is CASSPRGGERRETQYF. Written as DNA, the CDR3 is TGTGCCAGCAGCCCGAGAGGCGGGGAAAGGCGGGAGACCCAGTACTTC.

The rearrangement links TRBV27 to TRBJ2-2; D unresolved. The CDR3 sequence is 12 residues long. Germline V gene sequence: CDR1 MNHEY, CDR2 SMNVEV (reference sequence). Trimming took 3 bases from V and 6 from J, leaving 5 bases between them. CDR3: CASSFLSGELFF. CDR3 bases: TGTGCCAGCAGTTTCTTGTCCGGGGAGCTGTTTTTT.

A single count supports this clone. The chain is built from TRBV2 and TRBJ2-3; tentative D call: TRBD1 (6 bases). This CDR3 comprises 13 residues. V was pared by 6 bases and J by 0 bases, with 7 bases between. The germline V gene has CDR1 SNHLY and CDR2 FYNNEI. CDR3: CASRGHSTDTQYF. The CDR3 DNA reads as TGTGCCAGCAGGGGACATAGCACAGATACGCAGTATTTT.

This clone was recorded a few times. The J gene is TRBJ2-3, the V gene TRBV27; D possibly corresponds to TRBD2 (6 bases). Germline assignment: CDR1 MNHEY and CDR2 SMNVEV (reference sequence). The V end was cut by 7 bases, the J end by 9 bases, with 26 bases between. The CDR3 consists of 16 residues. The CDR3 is CASTPSRFAGRFTQYF. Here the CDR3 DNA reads TGTGCCAGCACCCCAAGCAGGTTCGCTGGGAGGTTCACGCAGTATTTT.

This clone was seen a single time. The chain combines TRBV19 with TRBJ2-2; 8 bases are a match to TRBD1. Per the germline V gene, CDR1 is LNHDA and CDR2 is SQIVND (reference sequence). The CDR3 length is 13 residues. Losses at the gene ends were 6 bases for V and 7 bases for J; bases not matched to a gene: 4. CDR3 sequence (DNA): TGTGCCAGTAGGGACAGGGCGGTCGGGGAGCTGTTTTTT. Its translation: CASRDRAVGELFF.

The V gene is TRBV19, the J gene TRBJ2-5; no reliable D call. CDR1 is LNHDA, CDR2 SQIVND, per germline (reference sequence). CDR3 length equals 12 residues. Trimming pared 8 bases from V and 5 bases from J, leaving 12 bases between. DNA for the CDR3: TGTGCCAGTGCCGATCAGGCGGAGACCCAGTACTTC. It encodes CASADQAETQYF.

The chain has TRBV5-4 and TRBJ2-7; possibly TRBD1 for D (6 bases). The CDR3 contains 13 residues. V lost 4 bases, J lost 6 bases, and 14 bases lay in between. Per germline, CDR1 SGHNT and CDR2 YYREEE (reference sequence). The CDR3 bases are TGTGCCAGCAGCCAGTTGGGGGCGAGCGAGCAGTACTTC. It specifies CASSQLGASEQYF.

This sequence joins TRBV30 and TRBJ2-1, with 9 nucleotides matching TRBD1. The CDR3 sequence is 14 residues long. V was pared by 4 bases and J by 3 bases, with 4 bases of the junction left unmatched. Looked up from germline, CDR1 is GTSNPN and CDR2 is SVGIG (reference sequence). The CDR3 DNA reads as TGTGCCTGGACCGGACAGGGGATCTACAATGAGCAGTTCTTC. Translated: CAWTGQGIYNEQFF.

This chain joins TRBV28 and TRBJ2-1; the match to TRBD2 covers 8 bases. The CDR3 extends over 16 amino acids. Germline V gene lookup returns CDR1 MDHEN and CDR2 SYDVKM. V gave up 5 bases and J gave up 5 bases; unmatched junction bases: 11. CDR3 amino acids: CASSPLRGAFDNEQFF. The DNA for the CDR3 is TGTGCCAGCAGTCCCTTGCGGGGGGCCTTCGACAATGAGCAGTTCTTC.

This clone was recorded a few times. The CDR3 reads CSVGGEAYEQYF. The CDR3 DNA follows: TGCAGCGTTGGGGGGGAAGCCTACGAGCAGTACTTC. The chain carries TRBV29-1 and TRBJ2-7; maybe TRBD2 (6 bases). The CDR3 is 12 residues long. The V gene lost 4 bases and the J gene lost 2 bases, with 9 bases spanning the gap. Germline loops: CDR1 SQVTM, CDR2 ANQGSEA.

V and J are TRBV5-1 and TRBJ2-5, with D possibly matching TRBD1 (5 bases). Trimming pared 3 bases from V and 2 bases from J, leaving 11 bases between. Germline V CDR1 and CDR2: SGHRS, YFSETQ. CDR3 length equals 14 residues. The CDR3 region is CASSSQVHQETQYF. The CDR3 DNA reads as TGCGCCAGCAGCTCACAGGTACATCAAGAGACCCAGTACTTC.

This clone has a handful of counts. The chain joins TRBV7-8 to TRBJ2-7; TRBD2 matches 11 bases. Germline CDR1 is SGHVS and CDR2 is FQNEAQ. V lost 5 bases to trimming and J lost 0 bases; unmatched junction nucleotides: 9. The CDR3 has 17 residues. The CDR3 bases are TGTGCCAGCAGCCGAGGGACTAGCGGACCAAGCTCCTACGAGCAGTACTTC. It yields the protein CASSRGTSGPSSYEQYF.

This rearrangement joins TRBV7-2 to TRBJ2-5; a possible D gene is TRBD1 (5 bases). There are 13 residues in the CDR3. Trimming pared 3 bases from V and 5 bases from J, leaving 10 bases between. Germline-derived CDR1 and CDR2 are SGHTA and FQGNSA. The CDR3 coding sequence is TGTGCCAGCAGCTTGCAGGGCGAGGAGACCCAGTACTTC. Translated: CASSLQGEETQYF.

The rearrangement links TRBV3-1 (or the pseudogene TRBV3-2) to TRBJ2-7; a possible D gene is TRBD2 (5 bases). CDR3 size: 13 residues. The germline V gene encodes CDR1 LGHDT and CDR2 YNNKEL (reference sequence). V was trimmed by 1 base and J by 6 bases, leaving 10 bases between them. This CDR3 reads CASSQVPEGEQYF. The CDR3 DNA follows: TGTGCCAGCAGCCAAGTCCCCGAGGGCGAGCAGTACTTC.

In DNA form, the CDR3 reads TGTGCCAGCATTCCGGGACAGGGGGTCAAAAACATTCAGTACTTC. Its translation is CASIPGQGVKNIQYF. This chain joins TRBV2 and TRBJ2-4; 11 nucleotides line up with TRBD1. Germline V gene data show CDR1 as SNHLY and CDR2 as FYNNEI. The CDR3 has 15 amino acids. The ends lost 7 bases at V and 3 bases at J; junction bases unmatched: 5.

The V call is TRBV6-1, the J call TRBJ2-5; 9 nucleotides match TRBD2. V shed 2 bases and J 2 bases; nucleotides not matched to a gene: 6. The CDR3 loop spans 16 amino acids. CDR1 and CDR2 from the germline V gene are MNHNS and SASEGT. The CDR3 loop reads CASSEPPSGAQETQYF. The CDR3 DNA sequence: TGTGCCAGCAGTGAACCGCCTAGCGGGGCTCAAGAGACCCAGTACTTC.

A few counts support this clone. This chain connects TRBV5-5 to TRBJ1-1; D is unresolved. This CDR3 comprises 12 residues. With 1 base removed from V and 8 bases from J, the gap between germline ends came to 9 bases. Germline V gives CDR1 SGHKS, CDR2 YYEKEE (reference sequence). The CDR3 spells CASSLPGVEAFF. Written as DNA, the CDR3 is TGTGCCAGCAGCTTGCCCGGAGTAGAAGCTTTCTTT.

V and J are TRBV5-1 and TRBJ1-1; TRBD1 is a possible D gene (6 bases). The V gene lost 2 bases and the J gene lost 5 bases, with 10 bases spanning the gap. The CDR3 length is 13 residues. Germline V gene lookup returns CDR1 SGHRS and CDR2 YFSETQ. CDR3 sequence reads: CASSFQTGTEAFF. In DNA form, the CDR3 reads TGCGCCAGCAGCTTCCAGACAGGTACTGAAGCTTTCTTT.

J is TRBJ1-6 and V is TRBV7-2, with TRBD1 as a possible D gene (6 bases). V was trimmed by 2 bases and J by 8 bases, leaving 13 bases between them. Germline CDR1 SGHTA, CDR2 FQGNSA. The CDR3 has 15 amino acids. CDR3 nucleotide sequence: TGTGCCAGCAGCTTAAAGGGGGATGGGGATTCACCCCTCCACTTT. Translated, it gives CASSLKGDGDSPLHF. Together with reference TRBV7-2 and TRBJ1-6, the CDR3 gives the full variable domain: GAGVSQSPSNKVTEKGKDVELRCDPISGHTALYWYRQSLGQGLEFLIYFQGNSAPDKSGLPSDRFSAERTGGSVSTLTIQRTQQEDSAVYLCASSLKGDGDSPLHFGNGTRLTVT.

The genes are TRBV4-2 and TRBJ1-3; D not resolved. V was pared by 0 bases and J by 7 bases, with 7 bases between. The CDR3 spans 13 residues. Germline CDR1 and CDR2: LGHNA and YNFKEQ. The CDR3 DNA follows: TGTGCCAGCAGCCAAGATCCGTCTAACACCATATATTTT. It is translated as CASSQDPSNTIYF.

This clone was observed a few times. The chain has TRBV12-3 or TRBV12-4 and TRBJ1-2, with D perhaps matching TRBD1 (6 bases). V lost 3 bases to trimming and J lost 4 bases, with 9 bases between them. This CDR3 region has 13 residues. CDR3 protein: CASSFGRGYGYTF. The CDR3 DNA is TGTGCCAGCAGTTTCGGCAGGGGCTATGGCTACACCTTC.

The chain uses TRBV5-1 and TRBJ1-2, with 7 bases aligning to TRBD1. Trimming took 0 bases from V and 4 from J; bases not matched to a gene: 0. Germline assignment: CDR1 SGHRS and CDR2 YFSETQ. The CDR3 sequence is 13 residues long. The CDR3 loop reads CASSLGDSYGYTF. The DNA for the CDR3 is TGCGCCAGCAGCTTGGGGGACAGCTATGGCTACACCTTC.

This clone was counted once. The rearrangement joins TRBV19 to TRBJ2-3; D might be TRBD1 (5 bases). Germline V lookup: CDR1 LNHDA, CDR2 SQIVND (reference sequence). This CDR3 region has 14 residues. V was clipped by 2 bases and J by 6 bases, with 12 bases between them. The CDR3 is CASSISFGADTQYF. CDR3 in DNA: TGTGCCAGTAGTATATCGTTTGGGGCGGATACGCAGTATTTT.

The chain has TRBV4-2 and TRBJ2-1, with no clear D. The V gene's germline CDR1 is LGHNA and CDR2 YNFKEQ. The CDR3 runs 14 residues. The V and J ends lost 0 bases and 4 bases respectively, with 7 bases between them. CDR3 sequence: CASSQDFSYNEQFF. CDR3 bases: TGTGCCAGCAGCCAAGATTTTAGTTACAATGAGCAGTTCTTC.